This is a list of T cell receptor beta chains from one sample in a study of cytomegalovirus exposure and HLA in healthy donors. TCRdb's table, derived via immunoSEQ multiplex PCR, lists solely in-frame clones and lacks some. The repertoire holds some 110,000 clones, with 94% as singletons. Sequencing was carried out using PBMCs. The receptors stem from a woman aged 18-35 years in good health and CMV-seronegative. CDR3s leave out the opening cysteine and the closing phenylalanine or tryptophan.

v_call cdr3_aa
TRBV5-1 ASSRGTSGPSYEQY
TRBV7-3 ASSPGSGSPSEQY
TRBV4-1 ASKEGEGLAGGENIQY
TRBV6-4 ASRKDTNTEAF
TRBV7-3 ASSLVGQGGTGELF
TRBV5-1 ASSLGRQADTQY
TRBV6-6 ASHHRDRSSEQY
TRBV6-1 ASSEGTGYGSEAF
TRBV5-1 ASSPGTGGGEQY
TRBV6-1 ARRYGYT
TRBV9 ASSFYGGADNEQF
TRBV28 ASSLTGQDSYEQY
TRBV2 ASSEDSGQGRSGYT
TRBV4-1 ASSQELGTSQETQY
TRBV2 ASSGGSSYNEQF
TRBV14 ASSRQDSPLH
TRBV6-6 ASWTGDTEAF
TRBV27 ASSYAGGYNYGYT
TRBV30 AWGLARNTGELF
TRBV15 ATSTGSGGGETQY
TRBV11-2 ASSEIGGTEAF
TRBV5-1 ASSSSSYNEQF
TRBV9 ASSSPIRDRVNNEQF
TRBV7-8 ASSWGLIDYEQY
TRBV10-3 AISDPIRQGRDTEAF
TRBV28 ASTISLDRVTYEQY
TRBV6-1 ASSEIGTRYGYT